The present entry profiles one T cell receptor beta chain with its context. Participants spanned ages about 18 to 100 years and resided in some 22 US areas. The data were obtained in a study of blood T cell repertoires in COVID-19. Study overall: In each case, the material was cDNA or gDNA derived from T cells, B-cell-depleted T cells, or PBMCs.

Germline V lookup: CDR1 MDHEN, CDR2 SYDVKM. Trimming removed 3 bases from V and 7 bases from J, with 16 bases in between. The CDR3 consists of 16 residues. Under the authors' procedure: The authors estimated nucleated cell counts from reference gene primer amplification. The assay was immunoSEQ multiplex PCR, and TCRdb's table has in-frame clones only and misses some. That table furnishes V, J and clone size, whereas the DNA furnished D and trimming. The data contain about 180,000 clones, approximately 88% of them singletons. This chain connects TRBV28 to TRBJ1-6; D uncertain. The receptor was isolated from a woman aged 18-29 years who had recovered from COVID-19. Sequences were obtained from PBMCs or T cells enriched from blood (not recorded which). CDR3 in amino acids: CASSFGRALVNSPLHF. The CDR3 DNA reads as TGTGCCAGCAGTTTTGGCCGAGCGTTAGTGAATTCACCCCTCCACTTT.